This T cell receptor (beta chain) was captured by sequencing in a study of T cells in narcolepsy. The overall study: Patients with NT1 or NT2 and healthy control donors were enrolled.

As for this clone: Its antigen is still unknown.

The study, taken as a whole, reports: Same-patient CSF and blood CD4+ T cell clonotypes included HCRT-specific and TRIB2-specific autoreactive ones. Reportedly, autoreactive clonotypes were serially detected in patients' blood but not controls'. Autoreactive clone sequences were missing from some blood memory CD4+ repertoires.

The data were produced by immunoSEQ multiplex PCR, yet TCRdb's version contains in-frame clones alone and is incomplete. The sample contains approximately 30,000 clones, roughly 86% of which appear only once. The ends lost 6 bases at V and 5 bases at J; junction bases unmatched: 9. The CDR3 sequence is 15 residues long. Germline CDR1 and CDR2: MNHEY and SVGAGI. The clonotype originates from a human donor with narcolepsy. The source material was CD45RA- memory CD4+ T cells from PBMCs. The gene calls are TRBV6-5 and TRBJ1-4; 7 bases match TRBD1. The CDR3 loop is CASRPTRGRNEKLFF. CDR3 sequence (DNA): TGTGCCAGCAGACCTACCAGGGGGAGGAATGAAAAACTGTTTTTT.